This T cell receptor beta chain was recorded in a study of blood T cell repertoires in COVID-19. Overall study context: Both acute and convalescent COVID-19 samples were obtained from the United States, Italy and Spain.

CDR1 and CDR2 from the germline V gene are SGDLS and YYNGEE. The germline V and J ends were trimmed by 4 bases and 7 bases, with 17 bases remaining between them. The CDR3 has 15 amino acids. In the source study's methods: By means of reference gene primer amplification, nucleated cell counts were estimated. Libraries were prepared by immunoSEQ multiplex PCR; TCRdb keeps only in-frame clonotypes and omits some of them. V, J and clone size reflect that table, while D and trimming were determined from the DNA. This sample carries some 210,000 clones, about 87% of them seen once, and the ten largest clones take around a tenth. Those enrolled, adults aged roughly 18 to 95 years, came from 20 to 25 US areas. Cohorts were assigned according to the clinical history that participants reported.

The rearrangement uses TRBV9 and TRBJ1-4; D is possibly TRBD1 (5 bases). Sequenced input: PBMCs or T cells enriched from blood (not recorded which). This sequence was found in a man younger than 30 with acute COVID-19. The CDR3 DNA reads TGTGCCAGCAGCCAGGGTGGTCAGGGCGGTGAAAAACTGTTTTTT. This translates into CASSQGGQGGEKLFF. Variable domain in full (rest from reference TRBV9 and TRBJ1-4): DSGVTQTPKHLITATGQRVTLRCSPRSGDLSVYWYQQSLDQGLQFLIQYYNGEERAKGNILERFSAQQFPDLHSELNLSSLELGDSALYFCASSQGGQGGEKLFFGSGTQLSVL.